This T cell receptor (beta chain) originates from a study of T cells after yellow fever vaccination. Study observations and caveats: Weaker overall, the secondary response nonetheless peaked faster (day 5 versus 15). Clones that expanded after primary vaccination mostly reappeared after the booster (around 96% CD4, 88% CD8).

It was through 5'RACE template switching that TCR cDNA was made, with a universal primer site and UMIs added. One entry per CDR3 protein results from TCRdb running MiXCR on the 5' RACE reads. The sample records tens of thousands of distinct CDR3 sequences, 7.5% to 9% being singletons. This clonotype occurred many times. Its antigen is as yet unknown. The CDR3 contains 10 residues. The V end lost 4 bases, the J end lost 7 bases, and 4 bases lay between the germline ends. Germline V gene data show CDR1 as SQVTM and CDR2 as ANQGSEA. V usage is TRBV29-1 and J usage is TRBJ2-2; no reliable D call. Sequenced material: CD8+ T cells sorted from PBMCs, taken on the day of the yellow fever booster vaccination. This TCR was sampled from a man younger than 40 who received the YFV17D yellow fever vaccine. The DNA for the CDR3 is TGCAGCGTTGGGGACGGGGAGCTGTTTTTT. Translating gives CSVGDGELFF.